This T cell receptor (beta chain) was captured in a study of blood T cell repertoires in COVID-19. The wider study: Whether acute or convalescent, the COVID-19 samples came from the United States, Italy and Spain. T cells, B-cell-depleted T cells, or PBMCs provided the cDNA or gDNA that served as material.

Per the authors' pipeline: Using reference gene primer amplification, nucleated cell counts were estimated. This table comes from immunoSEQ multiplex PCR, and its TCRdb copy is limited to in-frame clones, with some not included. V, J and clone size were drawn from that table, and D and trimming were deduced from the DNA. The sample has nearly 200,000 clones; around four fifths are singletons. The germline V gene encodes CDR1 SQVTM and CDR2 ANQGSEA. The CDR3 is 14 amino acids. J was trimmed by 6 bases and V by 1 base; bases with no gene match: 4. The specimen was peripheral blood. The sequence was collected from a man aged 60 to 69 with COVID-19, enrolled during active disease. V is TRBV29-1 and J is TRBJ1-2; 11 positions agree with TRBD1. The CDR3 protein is CSVEALDRGHGYTF. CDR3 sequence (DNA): TGCAGCGTTGAAGCTCTGGACAGGGGGCATGGCTACACCTTC. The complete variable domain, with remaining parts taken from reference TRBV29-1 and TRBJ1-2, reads SAVISQKPSRDICQRGTSLTIQCQVDSQVTMMFWYRQQPGQSLTLIATANQGSEATYESGFVIDKFPISRPNLTFSTLTVSNMSPEDSSIYLCSVEALDRGHGYTFGSGTRLTVV.